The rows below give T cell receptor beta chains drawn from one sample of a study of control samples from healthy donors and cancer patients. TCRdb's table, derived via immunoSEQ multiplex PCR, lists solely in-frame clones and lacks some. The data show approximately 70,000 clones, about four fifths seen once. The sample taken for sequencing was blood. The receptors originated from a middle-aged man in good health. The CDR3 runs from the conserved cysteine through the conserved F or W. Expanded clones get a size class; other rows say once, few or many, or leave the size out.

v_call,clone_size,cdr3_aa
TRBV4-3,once,CASSQELGQLPNYGYTF
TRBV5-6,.,CASSVRLGGYTF
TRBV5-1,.,CASSSEGVPGYSPLHF
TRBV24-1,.,CATSPADSYNEQFF
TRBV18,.,CASSLKNTEAFF
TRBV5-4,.,CASSRNRDGYTF
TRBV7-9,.,CAGDGGLSYEQYF
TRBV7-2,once,CASSLSRLNTEAFF
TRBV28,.,CASSGAGGLNTEAFF
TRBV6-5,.,CATTPGDRVTDTQYF
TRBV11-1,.,CASSFTGNNEQFF
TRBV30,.,CAWSSLMGALADTQYF
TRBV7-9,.,CASSFGTGTGSYGYTF
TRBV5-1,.,CASGGTPTPGELFF
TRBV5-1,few,CASSFQGRQPQHF
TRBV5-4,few,CASSLSYTGQETQYF
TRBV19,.,CASSSSGTSGINEQFF
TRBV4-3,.,CASSQLHGEITQYF
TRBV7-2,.,CASSPQGFGETQYF
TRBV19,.,CASSIGREGNQPQHF
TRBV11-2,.,CASSLGSGREGRVEQYF
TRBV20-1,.,CSAPLADTQYF
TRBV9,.,CASSVATFAAGTDTQYF
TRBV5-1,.,CASSFPSDEQFF
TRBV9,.,CASSGSSGSQTQYF
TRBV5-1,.,CASSFPPGGSPNEQFF
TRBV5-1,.,CASSLAWTVNTEAFF
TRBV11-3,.,CASSLGATDTGELFF
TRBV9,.,CASTLSINSYNEQFF
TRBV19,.,CASTAGHGQPQHF
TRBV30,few,CAWSDSGSSYNEQFF
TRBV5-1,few,CASSAGAGGSRNEQYF
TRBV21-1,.,CASSKAPLGAGGTYEQYF
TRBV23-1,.,CASSQSLTGVQSSYNEQFF
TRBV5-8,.,CASSSGPPTGELFF
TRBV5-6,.,CASSLAGGLGPQHF
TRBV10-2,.,CASRLAGYTGELFF
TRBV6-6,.,CASSWDILLQTQYF
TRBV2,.,CASSEHGTDTQYF
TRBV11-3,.,CASSFSRGWPQHF
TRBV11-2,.,CASSLGIGQETQYF
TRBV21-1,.,CASTIGRGGLREQFF